Listed below are T cell receptor beta chains from one sample, sequenced in a study of blood T cells in healthy people across ages. From the 5' RACE reads, TCRdb called clonotypes with MiXCR, one entry per CDR3 protein. This table holds some 1.4 million distinct CDR3 sequences, 42% found once. The sequenced sample consisted of blood. These receptors were collected from a woman between 18 and 30 years old in good health. CDR3s include the opening cysteine and the closing phenylalanine or tryptophan. D genes are given only for firm matches. For some rows the clone size is stated as once, few or many, or as a class when expanded; others skip it.

TGCGCCAGCAGCTTGGATAGGGCAGGGAAAAACATTCAGTACTTC	CASSLDRAGKNIQYF	.	TRBJ2-4	TRBV5-1	once
TGTGCCAGCAGCATTGGTCCTCTCTACGAGCAGTACTTC	CASSIGPLYEQYF	.	TRBJ2-7	TRBV6-1	.
TGCGCCAGCAGCTCAGGACCTTATACAGGGGTAAACTATGGCTACACCTTC	CASSSGPYTGVNYGYTF	TRBD1	TRBJ1-2	TRBV5-1	few
TGCGCCAGCAGCTTGACAGGGTCCGGCTTCAATTCACCCCTCCACTTT	CASSLTGSGFNSPLHF	.	TRBJ1-6	TRBV5-1	few
TGTGCCAGCACCACCGGTAGGGCAGATTCTAACTATGGCTACACCTTC	CASTTGRADSNYGYTF	.	TRBJ1-2	TRBV2	.
TGTGCCAGCAGTCACGGACAGGGGGCGAGGGGCACAGATACGCAGTATTTT	CASSHGQGARGTDTQYF	TRBD1	TRBJ2-3	TRBV27	.
TGTGCCAGCAGTTCCCCTGGACAGGGAGGAGCCAAAAACATTCAGTACTTC	CASSSPGQGGAKNIQYF	TRBD1	TRBJ2-4	TRBV27	.
TGTGCCAGCAAGAACACCCCTAGCACAGATACGCAGTATTTT	CASKNTPSTDTQYF	.	TRBJ2-3	TRBV7-2	.
TGTGCCAGCAGTTTATCTTTAGGACAGGGGGCCCATGAGCAGTTCTTC	CASSLSLGQGAHEQFF	TRBD1	TRBJ2-1	TRBV27	.
TGTGTCAGCAGCTCGTCCGGAAACACCATATATTTT	CVSSSSGNTIYF	.	TRBJ1-3	TRBV7-2	.
TGTGCCATCAGTACTAGCGGAACCACAGATACGCAGTATTTT	CAISTSGTTDTQYF	TRBD2	TRBJ2-3	TRBV10-3	many
TGTGCCAGCAGTTACCAGTCCCAGGGTTCTGACGAGCAGTACTTC	CASSYQSQGSDEQYF	.	TRBJ2-7	TRBV6-6	.
TGCAGTGCCCAGACCGCTCAAAACATTCAGTACTTC	CSAQTAQNIQYF	.	TRBJ2-4	TRBV20-1	many
TGTGCCAGCACCGCACAGGGGTACGAGCAGTACTTC	CASTAQGYEQYF	TRBD1	TRBJ2-7	TRBV12-3/TRBV12-4	.
TGCAGTGCCCCCCCGGGACTAGCGGGATTTCAGGCCTACAATGAGCAGTTCTTC	CSAPPGLAGFQAYNEQFF	TRBD2	TRBJ2-1	TRBV20-1	few
TGTGCCAGCATGTCTGGCCTTGCCAAAAACATTCAGTACTTC	CASMSGLAKNIQYF	.	TRBJ2-4	TRBV6-5	.
TGTGCCAGCAGCTTGGGCCCGGGAGGAGGAAACACCATATATTTT	CASSLGPGGGNTIYF	.	TRBJ1-3	TRBV7-9	once
TGCAGTGCTAGAGAGGCTTTTAGCTCCTACGAGCAGTACTTC	CSAREAFSSYEQYF	.	TRBJ2-7	TRBV20-1	few
TGCGCCAGCAGCCCGAGACAGCCATTCTCTGAAGCTTTCTTT	CASSPRQPFSEAFF	.	TRBJ1-1	TRBV4-1	.
TGCAGTGCGCCAGCAGGCCCAACAGATACGCAGTATTTT	CSAPAGPTDTQYF	.	TRBJ2-3	TRBV20-1	.
TGCAGTGCTAGAGAGTGGCAGGAATTTATCTACGAGCAGTACTTC	CSAREWQEFIYEQYF	.	TRBJ2-7	TRBV20-1	.
TGTGCCAGCAGCTTACGCTCGTACACAGATACGCAGTATTTT	CASSLRSYTDTQYF	.	TRBJ2-3	TRBV7-8	.